Presented here are 22 T cell receptor beta chains from one specimen sequenced in a study of memory CD4+ T cells and cytomegalovirus serostatus. Single viable CD3+CD4+CD8-CD45RO+ cells were sorted as the memory CD4+ T cells. Profiling relied on immunoSEQ multiplex PCR, and the TCRdb table lists in-frame clones only, not all of them. The sample contains almost 45,000 clones, about four fifths of which appear only once. Source material: memory CD4+ T cells from blood. These TCRs come from an adult in good health and CMV-seronegative.

This chain uses TRBV2 with TRBJ1-5, with D perhaps matching TRBD1 (5 bases). V shed 5 bases and J shed 1 base, with 6 bases lying between them. The CDR3 extends over 13 amino acids. CDR1 is SNHLY, CDR2 FYNNEI, per germline. The CDR3 here is CASSWDSNQPQHF. The DNA for the CDR3 is TGTGCCAGCAGTTGGGACAGCAATCAGCCCCAGCATTTT.

This clone was detected only once. The chain is built from TRBV5-1 and TRBJ1-2; D unclear. There are 13 residues in the CDR3. Trimming pared 0 bases from V and 3 bases from J, leaving 6 bases between. Germline-derived CDR1 and CDR2 are SGHRS and YFSETQ. DNA for the CDR3: TGCGCCAGCAGCTTGGTTACGGACTATGGCTACACCTTC. Amino acids: CASSLVTDYGYTF.

This sequence joins TRBV30 and TRBJ2-1, with D possibly called TRBD1 or TRBD2 (5 bases each). The ends were cut back, 4 bases at V and 10 bases at J, with 20 bases in the middle. CDR1 is GTSNPN, CDR2 SVGIG, per germline (reference sequence). The CDR3 consists of 14 residues. The CDR3 spells CAWTRDGPLREQFF. DNA for the CDR3: TGTGCCTGGACCAGGGACGGCCCCCTGAGAGAGCAGTTCTTC.

This clone was detected only once. The gene calls are TRBV7-2 and TRBJ1-1; tentative D call: TRBD1 (5 bases). CDR3 length: 13 residues. Trimming took off 3 bases at V and 6 bases at J, with 11 bases between the two ends. Per germline, CDR1 SGHTA and CDR2 FQGNSA. CDR3 DNA sequence: TGTGCCAGCAGCTTCTCCAGGGACGCTGAAGCTTTCTTT. Amino acids: CASSFSRDAEAFF.

This chain connects TRBV9 to TRBJ1-1; D gene uncertain. Trimming shortened V by 5 bases and J by 5 bases, and 16 bases separated the two germline ends. Per the germline V gene, CDR1 is SGDLS and CDR2 is YYNGEE. The CDR3 spans 14 residues. CDR3 in DNA: TGTGCCAGCAGTTCCACCCCGGTGGAGACTGAAGCTTTCTTT. It is translated as CASSSTPVETEAFF.

CDR3 sequence (DNA): TGCAGCGCTGGGGGGACGTCTCACACTGAAGCTTTCTTT. This gives the protein CSAGGTSHTEAFF. This rearrangement joins TRBV29-1 to TRBJ1-1, with TRBD1 as a possible D gene (5 bases). V was pared by 7 bases and J by 3 bases, with 15 bases between. The germline CDR1 and CDR2 sequences are SQVTM and ANQGSEA. CDR3 size: 13 residues.

V is TRBV11-2 and J is TRBJ1-3; D not certain. The CDR3 spans 13 residues. Trimming took off 0 bases at V and 4 bases at J, with 4 bases between the two ends. Germline V gene lookup returns CDR1 SGHAT and CDR2 FQNNGV. The CDR3 here is CASSLDRGNTIYF. The CDR3 DNA reads TGTGCCAGCAGCTTAGACAGAGGAAACACCATATATTTT. The full variable domain, its missing parts supplied by reference TRBV11-2 and TRBJ1-3, is EAGVAQSPRYKIIEKRQSVAFWCNPISGHATLYWYQQILGQGPKLLIQFQNNGVVDDSQLPKDRFSAERLKGVDSTLKIQPAKLEDSAVYLCASSLDRGNTIYFGEGSWLTVV.

This clone occurred a few times. This chain connects TRBV4-2 to TRBJ2-7; no clear D. The V and J ends lost 0 bases and 1 base respectively, with 7 bases between them. The germline V gene encodes CDR1 LGHNA and CDR2 YNFKEQ. The CDR3 has 14 amino acids. Here the CDR3 reads CASSQDARSYEQYF. The CDR3, as DNA: TGTGCCAGCAGCCAAGATGCCAGATCCTACGAGCAGTACTTC.

This clone was picked up one time. Here the CDR3 DNA reads TGCGCCAGCAGTGAGGGGTCGGAGACCCAGTACTTC. Encoded protein: CASSEGSETQYF. This chain links TRBV10-2 with TRBJ2-5; D not certain. V was shortened by 2 bases and J by 5 bases, with 6 bases between the two germline ends. This CDR3 spans 12 amino acids. Germline CDR1 and CDR2: WSHSY and SAAADI.

The chain carries TRBV2 and TRBJ2-7, with TRBD1 matching over 8 bases. V lost 3 bases, J lost 5 bases, and 6 bases stayed unmatched. The CDR3 consists of 14 residues. In germline, CDR1 is SNHLY, CDR2 FYNNEI. CDR3 DNA sequence: TGTGCCAGCAGTGAGGGCAGGGGGCTGCACGAGCAGTACTTC. This encodes CASSEGRGLHEQYF.

The chain couples TRBV5-6 to TRBJ2-7, with 11 bases lining up with TRBD2. Germline trimming cut 0 bases from V and 6 bases from J; bases unmatched to any gene: 5. The CDR3 is 15 amino acids. Germline V gene sequence: CDR1 SGHDT, CDR2 YYEEEE. The CDR3 here is CASSLGASGRREQYF. CDR3 in DNA: TGTGCCAGCAGCTTGGGGGCTAGCGGGAGGCGCGAGCAGTACTTC.

This sequence joins TRBV13 and TRBJ2-1; D possibly uses TRBD1 or TRBD2 (5 bases each). This CDR3 region has 16 residues. Germline CDR1 and CDR2: PRHDT and FYEKMQ (reference sequence). V was shortened by 4 bases and J by 4 bases, with 17 bases between the two germline ends. CDR3 in amino acids: CASSSSPGTDYNEQFF. The CDR3 DNA is TGTGCCAGCAGCTCATCCCCCGGGACGGATTACAATGAGCAGTTCTTC.

The chain combines TRBV30 with TRBJ2-1; a weak D match, TRBD2 (6 bases). The CDR3 covers 14 residues. Germline V gene sequence: CDR1 GTSNPN, CDR2 SVGIG (reference sequence). V lost 4 bases to trimming and J lost 7 bases, with 17 bases between them. The CDR3 reads CAWTGDHDWNEQFF. In DNA, the CDR3 is TGTGCCTGGACGGGGGACCACGATTGGAATGAGCAGTTCTTC.

This sequence joins TRBV4-3 and TRBJ2-2; D not certain. V was shortened by 0 bases and J by 7 bases, with 3 bases between the two germline ends. Germline V gives CDR1 LGHNA, CDR2 YSLEER. This CDR3 is built from 12 residues. The CDR3 bases are TGCGCCAGCAGCCAAGATTACGGGGAGCTGTTTTTT. As protein: CASSQDYGELFF.

This clone was counted a single time. The V call is TRBV6-4, the J call TRBJ1-3, with D tentatively TRBD1 (5 bases). Trimming took off 8 bases at V and 8 bases at J, with 10 bases between the two ends. The CDR3 spans 11 residues. Germline CDR1 MRHNA, CDR2 SNTAGT. Here the CDR3 reads CASQGRDTIYF. The CDR3 DNA sequence: TGTGCCAGCCAGGGTCGGGACACCATATATTTT.

This sequence joins TRBV10-3 and TRBJ2-2; 7 bases are a match to TRBD1. The junction had 4 bases not matched to a gene; V was cut back by 6 bases and J by 0 bases. Germline lookup yields CDR1 ENHRY and CDR2 SYGVKD. CDR3 length: 15 amino acids. In DNA form, the CDR3 reads TGTGCCATCAGGGGACAGCCTGCGAACACCGGGGAGCTGTTTTTT. Translated: CAIRGQPANTGELFF.

The table lists this clone with a few counts. The rearrangement joins TRBV30 to TRBJ1-1; 7 positions match TRBD1. V dropped 6 bases and J dropped 3; count of bases not matched to a gene: 7. The germline V gene encodes CDR1 GTSNPN and CDR2 SVGIG (reference sequence). CDR3 length equals 13 residues. The CDR3 coding sequence is TGTGCCTGTACAGGGGAGGGGGACACTGAAGCTTTCTTT. Translated: CACTGEGDTEAFF.

The J gene is TRBJ1-1, the V gene TRBV5-1, with TRBD1 matching 12 bases. Germline V gene data show CDR1 as SGHRS and CDR2 as YFSETQ. This CDR3 contains 14 residues. The V segment lost 3 bases and the J segment 3 bases; nucleotides outside the gene matches: 0. CDR3 sequence (DNA): TGCGCCAGCAGCTGGGACAGGGGGCACACTGAAGCTTTCTTT. Translation gives CASSWDRGHTEAFF.

The genes are TRBV5-6 and TRBJ1-2; maybe TRBD1 (6 bases). V shed 1 base and J shed 4 bases, with 8 bases lying between them. In germline, CDR1 is SGHDT, CDR2 YYEEEE. The CDR3 spans 13 residues. CDR3 sequence: CASSLTGIYGYTF. The CDR3 DNA reads as TGTGCCAGCAGCTTGACAGGGATCTATGGCTACACCTTC.

The chain employs TRBV4-2 and TRBJ2-2; 13 bases match TRBD2. The junction had 10 bases not matched to a gene; V was cut back by 5 bases and J by 7 bases. Looked up from germline, CDR1 is LGHNA and CDR2 is YNFKEQ. CDR3 length equals 17 residues. Written as DNA, the CDR3 is TGTGCCAGCAGCTTCACCGGACTAGCGGGAGCCAACGGGGAGCTGTTTTTT. Amino acid sequence: CASSFTGLAGANGELFF.

The rearrangement joins TRBV5-6 to TRBJ2-1, with D perhaps matching TRBD2 (6 bases). The germline gives CDR1 SGHDT, CDR2 YYEEEE. The CDR3 extends over 16 amino acids. The ends were cut back, 2 bases at V and 4 bases at J, with 16 bases in the middle. CDR3 bases: TGTGCCAGCAGCTTACAGCATAGCGGATCTTACAATGAGCAGTTCTTC. It codes for CASSLQHSGSYNEQFF.

The chain employs TRBV20-1 and TRBJ2-3; perhaps TRBD2 as D (5 bases). Germline V gene data show CDR1 as DFQATT and CDR2 as SNEGSKA (reference sequence). The CDR3 loop spans 11 amino acids. Trimming removed 5 bases at V and 4 bases at J, with 7 bases between. Written as DNA, the CDR3 is TGCAGTGCTCAAGCGGCAGATACGCAGTATTTT. It specifies CSAQAADTQYF.